The rows below give T cell receptor beta chains drawn from one sample of a study of cytomegalovirus exposure and HLA in healthy donors. Libraries were prepared by immunoSEQ multiplex PCR; TCRdb keeps only in-frame clonotypes and omits some of them. The data contain about 150,000 clones, roughly nine tenths of them seen just once; the ten biggest clones take up 0.6% to 0.85%. Sequenced input: PBMCs. All receptors derive from a man aged 18-30 years in good health and CMV-seronegative. The conserved cysteine and the conserved F or W are not part of the CDR3 here.

j_call: TRBJ1-6
v_call: TRBV5-4
cdr3_length: 14
cdr3_aa: ASSLGESSYNSPLH

j_call: TRBJ1-1
v_call: TRBV25-1
cdr3_length: 16
cdr3_aa: ASSAAPGQGKLNTEAF

j_call: TRBJ2-5
v_call: TRBV2
cdr3_length: 12
cdr3_aa: ASRSGQLEETQY

j_call: TRBJ2-5
v_call: TRBV2
cdr3_length: 14
cdr3_aa: ASSAGLAGVSETQY

j_call: TRBJ2-2
v_call: TRBV30
cdr3_length: 14
cdr3_aa: AWGGTLGFSVGELF

j_call: TRBJ1-1
v_call: TRBV29-1
cdr3_length: 13
cdr3_aa: SVEELGLGNTEAF

j_call: TRBJ1-3
v_call: TRBV30
cdr3_length: 12
cdr3_aa: AWGASGLRNTIY

j_call: TRBJ1-1
v_call: TRBV30
cdr3_length: 12
cdr3_aa: AWQKQGANTEAF

j_call: TRBJ2-3
v_call: TRBV30
cdr3_length: 11
cdr3_aa: AGRLMSTDTQY

j_call: TRBJ2-1
v_call: TRBV19
cdr3_length: 14
cdr3_aa: ASRTSGGARDNEQF

j_call: TRBJ2-5
v_call: TRBV10-1
cdr3_length: 13
cdr3_aa: ASSADSRALETQY

j_call: TRBJ1-6
v_call: TRBV6-5
cdr3_length: 14
cdr3_aa: ASSYWGTGDNSPLH

j_call: TRBJ1-5
v_call: TRBV6-6
cdr3_length: 13
cdr3_aa: ASSSIAYSNQPQH

j_call: TRBJ2-1
v_call: TRBV5-1
cdr3_length: 13
cdr3_aa: ASSPRLSGSNEQF

j_call: TRBJ2-1
v_call: TRBV6-6
cdr3_length: 12
cdr3_aa: ASSYSRVYNEQF

j_call: TRBJ1-2
v_call: TRBV30
cdr3_length: 10
cdr3_aa: AGVTANYGYT

j_call: TRBJ1-2
v_call: TRBV11-2
cdr3_length: 16
cdr3_aa: ASSLHSKLPDRDYGYT

j_call: TRBJ1-2
v_call: TRBV6-6
cdr3_length: 13
cdr3_aa: ASSYGDRLNYGYT

j_call: TRBJ2-5
v_call: TRBV10-1
cdr3_length: 11
cdr3_aa: ASSGQYQETQY

j_call: TRBJ2-7
v_call: TRBV4-1
cdr3_length: 14
cdr3_aa: ASSQDLAGIFYEQY

j_call: TRBJ1-2
v_call: TRBV9
cdr3_length: 10
cdr3_aa: ASSVNRYGYT

j_call: TRBJ2-7
v_call: TRBV9
cdr3_length: 12
cdr3_aa: ASSVGDASYEQY

j_call: TRBJ1-5
v_call: TRBV7-9
cdr3_length: 11
cdr3_aa: ASSTHRDQPQH

j_call: TRBJ2-1
v_call: TRBV5-1
cdr3_length: 12
cdr3_aa: ASSSVPAYNEQF

j_call: TRBJ2-3
v_call: TRBV27
cdr3_length: 13
cdr3_aa: ASSRDRGGTDTQY